The 5 T cell receptor beta chains given below trace back to one sample, sequenced in a study of beta chain features in type 1 diabetes. Isolated RNA was reverse transcribed in full, so expressed TCRB transcripts were sequenced. The assay was immunoSEQ multiplex PCR, and TCRdb's table has in-frame clones only and misses some. The data show a few hundred thousand clones, over 12% seen once. The specimen was naive CD4+ T cells from blood. These receptors were taken from a woman younger than 30 in good health.

This clone was seen more than once but under ten times. V gene TRBV7-9 combines with J gene TRBJ1-2, with TRBD1 as a possible D gene (5 bases). Germline loops: CDR1 SEHNR, CDR2 FQNEAQ (reference sequence). The CDR3 extends over 13 amino acids. Trimming stripped 3 bases from V and 8 bases from J, with 13 bases between. As DNA, the CDR3 is TGTGCCAGCAGCTTCGACAGAGGAGGGGGCTACACCTTC. Its translation is CASSFDRGGGYTF.

The chain links TRBV4-3 to TRBJ2-3; 13 bases line up with TRBD2. Germline V gene data show CDR1 as LGHNA and CDR2 as YSLEER. The CDR3 length is 15 residues. Trimming cost V 4 bases and J 4 bases; bases outside gene matches: 2. DNA for the CDR3: TGCGCCAGCAGCCGGACTAGCGGGAGTGCAGATACGCAGTATTTT. Amino acid sequence: CASSRTSGSADTQYF.

This clone showed up just a few times. The CDR3 DNA reads TGTGCCAGCAGGGCCAGCGCAGATACGCAGTATTTT. It yields the protein CASRASADTQYF. The chain joins TRBV6-6 to TRBJ2-3; D uncertain. The CDR3 is 12 residues long. CDR1 and CDR2 from the germline V gene are MNHNY and SVGAGI (reference sequence). With 6 bases removed from V and 4 bases from J, the gap between germline ends came to 8 bases.

The chain carries TRBV27 and TRBJ2-1, with 12 nucleotides matching TRBD2. The CDR3 length is 19 residues. The V gene's germline CDR1 is MNHEY and CDR2 SMNVEV (reference sequence). The J segment lost 0 bases and the V segment lost 3 bases, leaving 9 bases of the junction unmatched. CDR3 in amino acids: CASSFLGLAGSNSYNEQFF. CDR3 DNA: TGTGCCAGCAGTTTTTTGGGACTAGCGGGCTCAAACTCCTACAATGAGCAGTTCTTC.

With regard to this clone: Within the sample, other DNA sequences also encode this same CDR3. This chain joins TRBV29-1 and TRBJ2-7, with D tentatively TRBD1 (6 bases). The CDR3 consists of 13 residues. The germline V gene has CDR1 SQVTM and CDR2 ANQGSEA. V was clipped by 4 bases and J by 0 bases, with 10 bases between them. CDR3 bases: TGCAGCGTTGCAGGGGTCCTCTCCTACGAGCAGTACTTC. Its translation: CSVAGVLSYEQYF.